Sequencing of this T cell receptor beta chain was carried out in a study of naive and memory T cell subsets. Four PCR rounds used nested alpha and beta constant region primers plus the SP2 primer. Reverse transcription of blood and skin TCR RNA was primed at alpha and beta constant regions. One entry per CDR3 protein, called by TCRdb with MiXCR from the UMI-ligation and nested PCR reads. The profile shows around 24,000 distinct CDR3 sequences, around 5% of them singletons. There are many counts of this clonotype. Germline V CDR1 and CDR2: SGHTA, FQGNSA. V was pared by 5 bases and J by 1 base, with 5 bases of the junction left unmatched. The CDR3 sequence is 15 residues long. The library had UMIs added by 3' ligation of an oligonucleotide to TCR cDNA.

This sequence joins TRBV7-2 and TRBJ2-1, with 7 bases lining up with TRBD2. The specimen was blood. This TCR was recovered from an adult in good health. CDR3 nucleotides: TGTGCCAGCAGCAAAAGCGGGAAATCCTACAATGAGCAGTTCTTC. It encodes CASSKSGKSYNEQFF.